These 17 T cell receptor beta chains share one sample of origin, sequenced in a study of T cell responses to AZD1222 COVID-19 vaccine. The data were produced by immunoSEQ multiplex PCR, yet TCRdb's version contains in-frame clones alone and is incomplete. The profile shows 150,000 to 200,000 clones, roughly 90% of them singletons. Sequenced material: peripheral blood, taken on day 0 of AZD1222 vaccination. The receptor set was obtained from an adult in good health.

This clone was seen just once. DNA of the CDR3: TGCGCCAGCAGTGATATCATTAGCGGGGACGATACGCAGTATTTT. This codes for CASSDIISGDDTQYF. The chain is built from TRBV10-1 and TRBJ2-3; 8 nucleotides line up with TRBD2. Losses at the gene ends were 3 bases for V and 6 bases for J; bases not matched to a gene: 8. Germline CDR1 and CDR2: WNHNN and SYGVQD (reference sequence). The CDR3 sequence is 15 residues long.

The chain has TRBV4-2 and TRBJ1-6; D is undetermined. With 1 base removed from V and 8 bases from J, the gap between germline ends came to 6 bases. The CDR3 consists of 13 residues. Per germline, CDR1 LGHNA and CDR2 YNFKEQ. The CDR3 protein is CASSQGSDSPLHF. In DNA form, the CDR3 reads TGTGCCAGCAGCCAAGGGAGTGATTCACCCCTCCACTTT.

Regarding this clone: The sample contains more than one DNA sequence encoding this CDR3. The chain combines TRBV3-1 (or the pseudogene TRBV3-2) with TRBJ2-2; 9 nucleotides align to TRBD2. Germline V gene sequence: CDR1 LGHDT, CDR2 YNNKEL (reference sequence). V lost 2 bases and J lost 1; bases outside the gene matches: 5. This CDR3 has 17 residues. The CDR3 bases are TGTGCCAGCAGCCAATGGACGACTAGCGGGAACACCGGGGAGCTGTTTTTT. Protein: CASSQWTTSGNTGELFF.

V usage is TRBV6-6 and J usage is TRBJ1-2; maybe TRBD1 (6 bases). This CDR3 has 19 residues. CDR1 is MNHNY, CDR2 SVGAGI, per germline (reference sequence). The ends were cut back, 6 bases at V and 0 bases at J, with 26 bases in the middle. The CDR3: CASSSSGEGMTGPNYGYTF. The CDR3 DNA reads TGTGCCAGCAGCTCGAGCGGGGAGGGGATGACAGGCCCTAACTATGGCTACACCTTC.

The chain is built from TRBV7-2 and TRBJ1-6; no firm D call. The CDR3 runs 15 residues. Trimming shortened V by 3 bases and J by 6 bases, and 12 bases separated the two germline ends. CDR1 is SGHTA and CDR2 is FQGNSA in the germline V gene. CDR3 in DNA: TGTGCCAGCAGCTTGCTAGGGCAGGTTAATTCACCCCTCCACTTT. As protein: CASSLLGQVNSPLHF.

The chain carries TRBV14 and TRBJ2-2; D is possibly TRBD1 (5 bases). The CDR3 extends over 13 amino acids. Germline values: CDR1 SGHDN, CDR2 FVKESK. Trimming left V 4 bases short and J 5 bases short, with 8 bases between. The CDR3 loop is CASSPRQTGELFF. The DNA for the CDR3 is TGTGCCAGCAGCCCGAGACAGACCGGGGAGCTGTTTTTT.

V usage is TRBV28 and J usage is TRBJ1-2; D unresolved. The CDR3 is 18 residues long. V was clipped by 6 bases and J by 6 bases, with 29 bases between them. CDR1 and CDR2 (germline): MDHEN, SYDVKM. The CDR3 region is CASSPYGRADLVSDGYTF. In nucleotides, the CDR3 is TGTGCCAGCAGCCCATATGGTAGGGCAGATCTAGTAAGCGATGGCTACACCTTC.

V is TRBV18 and J is TRBJ2-3; D is perhaps TRBD1 or TRBD2 (7 bases each). The CDR3 loop spans 18 amino acids. CDR1 and CDR2 (germline): KGHSH, LQKENI. The V end lost 3 bases, the J end lost 3 bases, and 22 bases lay between the germline ends. CDR3 in DNA: TGTGCCAGCTCACCCCGCCCCCCAGCCCAGGGGGGGACAGATACGCAGTATTTT. Protein: CASSPRPPAQGGTDTQYF.

The V and J genes are TRBV27 and TRBJ1-5; no reliable D call. CDR1 is MNHEY and CDR2 is SMNVEV in the germline V gene (reference sequence). Trimming took 3 bases from V and 5 from J, leaving 11 bases between them. The length of the CDR3 is 14 residues. This CDR3 is CASSFEGRDQPQHF. CDR3 nucleotide sequence: TGTGCCAGCAGTTTCGAGGGTAGGGATCAGCCCCAGCATTTT.

The chain combines TRBV12-3 or TRBV12-4 with TRBJ2-1, with 9 bases identical to TRBD1. V lost 5 bases to trimming and J lost 9 bases; unmatched junction nucleotides: 5. This CDR3 region has 13 residues. The CDR3 nucleotides read TGTGCCAGCAGTCACAGGGGGCTGGCTGAGCAGTTCTTC. It translates to CASSHRGLAEQFF.

The chain has TRBV20-1 and TRBJ2-3; the match to TRBD2 covers 7 bases. The CDR3 is made up of 13 amino acids. Germline V CDR1 and CDR2: DFQATT, SNEGSKA (reference sequence). Trimming took 5 bases from V and 4 from J; bases not matched to a gene: 6. The CDR3 coding sequence is TGCAGTGCTGGTGGCCGGGGGGCAGATACGCAGTATTTT. It is translated as CSAGGRGADTQYF.

The chain employs TRBV11-2 and TRBJ1-6; D is possibly TRBD1 (6 bases). Trimming took off 5 bases at V and 4 bases at J, with 24 bases between the two ends. The CDR3 sequence is 19 residues long. Germline CDR1 is SGHAT and CDR2 is FQNNGV. The CDR3 region has the DNA TGTGCCAGCAGCGGTATCGCCGGGGGGCCGGGGGGTTATAATTCACCCCTCCACTTT. Translating gives CASSGIAGGPGGYNSPLHF. The whole variable domain, remainder taken from reference TRBV11-2 and TRBJ1-6, is EAGVAQSPRYKIIEKRQSVAFWCNPISGHATLYWYQQILGQGPKLLIQFQNNGVVDDSQLPKDRFSAERLKGVDSTLKIQPAKLEDSAVYLCASSGIAGGPGGYNSPLHFGNGTRLTVT.

This clone came up once. The genes are TRBV5-1 and TRBJ1-1; D remains ambiguous. Trimming pared 0 bases from V and 4 bases from J, leaving 10 bases between. CDR3 length equals 14 residues. CDR1 is SGHRS, CDR2 YFSETQ, per germline. CDR3 nucleotides: TGCGCCAGCAGCTTGGAAGGGTCGAGCACTGAAGCTTTCTTT. This codes for CASSLEGSSTEAFF. Variable domain in full (rest from reference TRBV5-1 and TRBJ1-1): KAGVTQTPRYLIKTRGQQVTLSCSPISGHRSVSWYQQTPGQGLQFLFEYFSETQRNKGNFPGRFSGRQFSNSRSEMNVSTLELGDSALYLCASSLEGSSTEAFFGQGTRLTVV.

The V and J genes are TRBV12-3 or TRBV12-4 and TRBJ1-2, with D maybe TRBD1 (5 bases). The CDR3 totals 13 residues. The V gene lost 8 bases and the J gene lost 4 bases, with 14 bases spanning the gap. CDR3 protein: CASHPGHLYGYTF. DNA for the CDR3: TGTGCCAGCCACCCAGGACACCTCTATGGCTACACCTTC.

V gene TRBV3-1 (or the pseudogene TRBV3-2) combines with J gene TRBJ1-2, with D unresolved. Trimming pared 2 bases from V and 5 bases from J, leaving 12 bases between. Per the germline V gene, CDR1 is LGHDT and CDR2 is YNNKEL (reference sequence). The length of the CDR3 is 14 residues. The CDR3 sequence: CASSQRTVAYGYTF. Written as DNA, the CDR3 is TGTGCCAGCAGCCAACGGACTGTTGCATATGGCTACACCTTC.

As for this clone: Sequence at one end of the junction differs from germline and may be a read error. The chain links TRBV5-1 to TRBJ2-1; 8 bases are shared with TRBD1. Germline V gene lookup returns CDR1 SGHRS and CDR2 YFSETQ. This CDR3 spans 16 amino acids. The CDR3 region has the DNA TGCGCCAGCAGTTTGGAAGGACAGGGAAGGGGGAATGAGCAGTTCTTC. This codes for CASSLEGQGRGNEQFF.

The chain couples TRBV18 to TRBJ2-7, with 10 bases fitting TRBD1. The CDR3 sequence is 15 residues long. Germline values: CDR1 KGHSH, CDR2 LQKENI. Trimming cost V 0 bases and J 8 bases; bases outside gene matches: 7. In nucleotides, the CDR3 is TGTGCCAGCTCACCACCCGGGACAGGGGCTCGGCAGCAGTACTTC. Protein product: CASSPPGTGARQQYF.